Listed below are T cell receptor beta chains from one sample, sequenced in a study of T cell clones after liver transplantation. Repertoires were generated with immunoSEQ multiplex PCR, while TCRdb's copy carries only in-frame clones and drops some. The sample has 85,000 to 130,000 clones; approximately 78% are singletons. The material sequenced was CD4+ T cells from blood, taken before liver transplant. These receptors were taken from a human donor who received a liver transplant. Each CDR3 is given with its conserved first and last residue. D genes are given only for firm matches. Not every row has a clone size; where given, it reads once, few, many or a size class.

d_call clone_size j_call v_call cdr3_nt cdr3_aa
TRBD2 . TRBJ2-5 TRBV6-6 TGTGCCAGCAGTCGAACTAGCGTCGGTGCAGAGACCCAGTACTTC CASSRTSVGAETQYF
TRBD1 . TRBJ1-2 TRBV4-1 TGCGCCAGCAGCCCAAGGGACAGGGAGATTTATGGCTACACCTTC CASSPRDREIYGYTF
. . TRBJ2-3 TRBV7-3 TGTGCCAGCAGCCCTGGCCAGGCCGCAGATACGCAGTATTTT CASSPGQAADTQYF
. . TRBJ2-7 TRBV5-1 TGCGCCAGCAGCTTCCGAGGATCCGAGCAGTACTTC CASSFRGSEQYF
TRBD1 . TRBJ2-1 TRBV6-6 TGTGCCAGCAGTTCGGACAGGGTCGTTAACAATGAGCAGTTCTTC CASSSDRVVNNEQFF
TRBD1 . TRBJ1-4 TRBV30 TGTGCCTGGGGCCGGGACAGGGGAGGAGAAAAACTGTTTTTT CAWGRDRGGEKLFF
. . TRBJ2-1 TRBV4-1 TGCGCCAGCAGCCAAGGAGGCGTATTCAATGAGCAGTTCTTC CASSQGGVFNEQFF
. . TRBJ2-2 TRBV7-3 TGTGCCAGCAGCCCCTCCTCGGCGGGGGCCACCGGGGAGCTGTTTTTT CASSPSSAGATGELFF
TRBD1 . TRBJ1-2 TRBV27 TGTGCCAGCAGTTCCTATGGACAGGGGGGAAGCTATGGCTACACCTTC CASSSYGQGGSYGYTF
. . TRBJ2-3 TRBV27 TGTGCCAGCAGTCTGACTAGCACAGATACGCAGTATTTT CASSLTSTDTQYF
TRBD2 . TRBJ2-3 TRBV7-6 TGTGCCAGCAGCCCTCGACTAGCGGGAGGATCGGGGGGGCAAAATACGCAGTATTTT CASSPRLAGGSGGQNTQYF
. . TRBJ2-1 TRBV19 TGTGCCAGCAAAGGCATCAGGCAAGGTCGGAGGACATCCTACAATGAGCAGTTCTTC CASKGIRQGRRTSYNEQFF
. . TRBJ2-1 TRBV10-1 TGCGCCAGCAGTGAGAGTCGGGCAGGGGCCTACAATGAGCAGTTCTTC CASSESRAGAYNEQFF
. . TRBJ1-6 TRBV2 TGTGCTAGTAGCCCTCGCCAAGATTCACCCCTCCACTTT CASSPRQDSPLHF
. few TRBJ2-5 TRBV5-1 TGCGCCAGCGGCGGGTCCGGGAGCTCAAAAGAGACCCAGTACTTC CASGGSGSSKETQYF
. . TRBJ2-1 TRBV5-1 TGCGCCAGCAGCTTGACCGGGCCCAATGAGCAGTTCTTC CASSLTGPNEQFF
TRBD1 many TRBJ1-3 TRBV11-2 TGTGCCAGCAGCTCCACACAGGGGAACACCATATATTTT CASSSTQGNTIYF
TRBD2 few TRBJ2-6 TRBV7-9 TGTGCCAGCAGCTTAGCGTCCCTGGGAGGGTTAAAGGCCAACGTCCTGACTTTC CASSLASLGGLKANVLTF
. . TRBJ1-5 TRBV6-1 TGTGCCAGCAGTGAATTACCGGGGGCAGGTCAGCCCCAGCATTTT CASSELPGAGQPQHF
TRBD1 . TRBJ1-3 TRBV18 TGTGCCAGCTCACCCCTAGGACAGGGAGGTGGAAACACCATATATTTT CASSPLGQGGGNTIYF
. . TRBJ2-7 TRBV9 TGTGCCAGCAGCGTTGGGGCGGATGTGTACTACGAGCAGTACTTC CASSVGADVYYEQYF
. . TRBJ2-1 TRBV18 TGTGCCAGCTCACCACTTGGTGATGAGCAGTTCTTC CASSPLGDEQFF
TRBD1 . TRBJ2-7 TRBV6-1 TGTGCCAGCTCTAAGACAGGGGGTTGGGAGCAGTACTTC CASSKTGGWEQYF
TRBD2 . TRBJ2-1 TRBV28 TGTGCCAGCAGTTTGGGGGGGGACAATGAGCAGTTCTTC CASSLGGDNEQFF
TRBD1 . TRBJ1-2 TRBV20-1 TGCAGTGTGGGACAGAACTATGGCTACACCTTC CSVGQNYGYTF
. . TRBJ2-7 TRBV11-3 TGTGCCAGCAGCCCCCATCAAGGCTACGAGCAGTACTTC CASSPHQGYEQYF
. . TRBJ2-1 TRBV12-5 TGTGCTAGTGCCACAAGGGACGTTGATGAGCAGTTCTTC CASATRDVDEQFF
TRBD1 . TRBJ2-7 TRBV6-1 TGTGCCAGCAGCCGGGACAGGGGTGGGGACTACGAGCAGTACTTC CASSRDRGGDYEQYF
TRBD2 . TRBJ2-2 TRBV5-1 TGCGCCAGCAGCTTGGCCGCCCTAGCGGGGGGGACCGGGGAGCTGTTTTTT CASSLAALAGGTGELFF
TRBD1 . TRBJ1-1 TRBV4-3 TGCGCCAGCAGACAGGGGCTGGGGAACACTGAAGCTTTCTTT CASRQGLGNTEAFF
TRBD1 . TRBJ1-4 TRBV19 TGTGCCAGTAGTGCCCCCGGGACAGGGTTTGTTGAAAAACTGTTTTTT CASSAPGTGFVEKLFF
. . TRBJ1-5 TRBV7-8 TGTGCCAGCAGCTACGGGAGGGATCAGCCCCAGCATTTT CASSYGRDQPQHF
. . TRBJ1-4 TRBV18 TGTGCCAGCCAAGGACCGAATAATGAAAAACTGTTTTTT CASQGPNNEKLFF
. . TRBJ2-2 TRBV4-2 TGTGCCAGCAGCCCGGAGACTAGTCGATCCCAGCTGTTTTTT CASSPETSRSQLFF
TRBD1 . TRBJ2-7 TRBV6-5 TGTGCCAGCAGTGGGACAGGCCTGATGGGCGAGCAGTACTTC CASSGTGLMGEQYF
TRBD1 once TRBJ2-1 TRBV6-5 TGTGCCAGCAGTTATTTGGGACAGGGGCACAATGAGCAGTTCTTC CASSYLGQGHNEQFF
TRBD1 few TRBJ2-7 TRBV5-4 TGTGCCAGCAGCTTGGGGACAGGGCATTTATCGTACTACGAGCAGTACTTC CASSLGTGHLSYYEQYF
. . TRBJ2-2 TRBV30 TGTGCCGGCAAATGGGGAGCGAACACCGGGGAGCTGTTTTTT CAGKWGANTGELFF
TRBD2 . TRBJ2-7 TRBV29-1 TGCAGCGTGACTAGCGGGAGTCTTCACGAGCAGTACTTC CSVTSGSLHEQYF
. . TRBJ1-4 TRBV30 TGTGCCTGGAGTCGGGGACCAACTAATGAAAAACTGTTTTTT CAWSRGPTNEKLFF
. few TRBJ2-1 TRBV9 TGTGCCAGCAGCGCAGGGTGGGAGGTCGGTGAGCAGTTCTTC CASSAGWEVGEQFF
TRBD1 . TRBJ1-4 TRBV4-1 TGCGCCAGCAGCCAGTCCGGCAGGGGGCTTGTGACTAATGAAAAACTGTTTTTT CASSQSGRGLVTNEKLFF
TRBD2 . TRBJ2-7 TRBV4-2 TGTGCCAGCAGCCAAGATGGGGGAGGGACTCGCTGGGAGCAGTACTTC CASSQDGGGTRWEQYF
TRBD1 . TRBJ1-3 TRBV27 TGTGCCAGCAGTTTACGACAGGGGGCGAACACCATATATTTT CASSLRQGANTIYF
TRBD2 few TRBJ2-3 TRBV7-9 TGTGCCAGCAGCGCGACTAGCGGACGCACAGATACGCAGTATTTT CASSATSGRTDTQYF
. . TRBJ1-1 TRBV7-3 TGTGCCAGCAGCTTATCGGTGAACACTGAAGCTTTCTTT CASSLSVNTEAFF
. . TRBJ2-5 TRBV30 TGTGCCTGGAGACCTCCGGGATACCAAAGGGAGACCCAGTACTTC CAWRPPGYQRETQYF
. few TRBJ2-3 TRBV28 TGTGCCAGCAGAGAAGACGGGAGAGGAGTAGATACGCAGTATTTT CASREDGRGVDTQYF
. . TRBJ1-4 TRBV4-2 TGTGCCAGCAGCCAGGGACAATCCCAGGATGAAAAACTGTTTTTT CASSQGQSQDEKLFF
. . TRBJ2-2 TRBV9 TGTGCCACTGGGGGAGAGAGCACCGGGGAGCTGTTTTTT CATGGESTGELFF
TRBD1 . TRBJ2-1 TRBV19 TGTGCCAGTAGTATGTTGGGACAGTACAATGAGCAGTTCTTC CASSMLGQYNEQFF
. . TRBJ1-4 TRBV14 TGTGCCAGCAGCCAAGCAGGGCCGACTAATGAAAAACTGTTTTTT CASSQAGPTNEKLFF
. . TRBJ2-1 TRBV5-1 TGCGCCAGCACCCAGGGGGTACGGGGGCTAGACAATGAGCAGTTCTTC CASTQGVRGLDNEQFF
. . TRBJ2-3 TRBV29-1 TGCAGCGTTGAATTCCGTGATACGCAGTATTTT CSVEFRDTQYF
TRBD1 . TRBJ2-1 TRBV5-1 TGCGCCAGCAGCGAACGGACAGGGTACAATGAGCAGTTCTTC CASSERTGYNEQFF
TRBD2 once TRBJ2-7 TRBV28 TGTGCCAGCAGTTTGGGGGGGTTTTCCTACGAGCAGTACTTC CASSLGGFSYEQYF
TRBD1 once TRBJ2-5 TRBV7-7 TGTGCCAGCAGCTTAGCAGGGACAGCAGAGACCCAGTACTTC CASSLAGTAETQYF
. . TRBJ1-2 TRBV2 TGTGCCAGCAGTGAAGCTTCGTCGCGCGGCTACACCTTC CASSEASSRGYTF